The TCR beta chain described here comes from a study of blood T cells in healthy people across ages (dated by TCRdb to 2014 to 2015). Turning to the overall study: In model experiments, template switching captured about one uniquely barcoded TCR beta cDNA molecule for every two T cells. The study measured age-related changes in TCR beta repertoire diversity using deep sequencing normalized with unique cDNA molecular identifiers. The donors were split into four age groups: young (average around 15 years), middle-aged (roughly 40), aged (62) and long-lived (roughly 80). To avoid experimental bias, donors of different ages were distributed randomly across sequencing lanes. Two additional independent replicas of 1 million unique cDNA reads from the same blood draw were analyzed for two donors (one aged 18 to 30 and one aged 80 or older).

As regards this clonotype: Its antigen is still unknown. Base qualities are not provided; no much larger clone lies one nucleotide away.

Broader findings and caveats from the paper: Since profiling was done on bulk unsorted PBMCs, naive and antigen-experienced compartments could not be conclusively compared. Because donor CMV infection status was unknown, age-related changes in expanded clonotypes were potentially confounded. As age increased, observed TCR beta diversity per million T cells dropped in a roughly linear way, and a significant reduction was already evident by age about 40. Compared with the aged group, the long-lived group had more naive CD4+ T cells, fewer expanded clones and increased TCR diversity, a pattern suggesting age selection. Estimates of total diversity based on one million sequenced T cells were regarded as lower bounds and as underestimates. Observed TCR beta diversity correlated strongly with the percentage of naive T cells measured by flow cytometry.

Library preparation used 5' RACE. Sequencing took place on an Illumina HiSeq 2500. A second roughly 7 to 11 cycle PCR used a sample-barcoded 5' primer and a J-beta primer mix. A unique molecular identifier was introduced onto each TCR beta cDNA molecule by a template-switch 5' adaptor carrying 12 random nucleotides. Each sample yielded at least 2.5 million CDR3-containing paired-end reads. First-strand cDNA was synthesized from all RNA with the Mint cDNA synthesis kit, primed by a TRBC-specific oligonucleotide. Following uracil-DNA glycosylase treatment, all cDNA underwent a first 18-cycle PCR with the universal primers M1SS and BC2_uni_R. The authors' analysis ran thus. For normalization, 1 million high-quality reads, each with a distinct molecular identifier, were randomly selected from each sample. Instead of being binned into consensus sequences, reads that shared molecular identifiers were thrown out. MiTCR, run with a Q25 quality threshold and the strictest error-elimination algorithm, handled CDR3 identification, clonotype clustering and error correction. A nonparametric unseen species model with Euler transformation was used to estimate a lower bound on total TCR beta diversity. Using fastp trimming at Q25 and MiXCR clonotype assembly, TCRdb reanalyzed the public sequencing data and kept in-frame beta chains. Entries that share a CDR3 protein sequence are merged under the most common genes and DNA. It is TCRdb's table, rather than the study itself, that gives the V and J calls and clone size. The sample yields 550,000 to 650,000 distinct CDR3 sequences; 25% to 30% were counted once. Clones ranked in the top ten supply around 16% of the sample.

Donors were a few dozen systemically healthy Caucasian individuals from Russia aged 6 to 90 years. Each donor gave 8 to 10 milliliters of peripheral blood, collected into EDTA-treated Vacutainer tubes. Ficoll-Paque density-gradient centrifugation was used to isolate PBMCs, with at least 6.5 million per sample. Trizol reagent was used to extract total RNA from PBMCs, with at least 5.5 micrograms per sample. The percentages of naive CD45RAhigh/CD27high T cells were determined by flow cytometry on a PBMC aliquot from every donor. V is pared back by 8 bases and J by 5 bases, with 13 bases lying between the germline termini. CDR1 and CDR2 (SGHRS, YFSETQ) derive from the germline V gene. The CDR3 sequence holds 13 residues, the cysteine and phenylalanine included. Left in the record is the CDR3 DNA by itself, 39 bases read in frame from the first base.

The sample taken for sequencing was blood. The source of this sequence is a woman over 75 in good health. The rearranged chain carries TRBV5-1 and TRBJ1-4, with TRBD1 perhaps the D gene, on 6 matching bases. The CDR3 has the sequence CARTEGGNEKLFF. The DNA sequence is TGCGCCAGGACGGAAGGGGGGAATGAAAAACTGTTTTTT. With the portions outside the CDR3 filled from the reference TRBV5-1 and TRBJ1-4 genes, the complete variable region becomes KAGVTQTPRYLIKTRGQQVTLSCSPISGHRSVSWYQQTPGQGLQFLFEYFSETQRNKGNFPGRFSGRQFSNSRSEMNVSTLELGDSALYLCARTEGGNEKLFFGSGTQLSVL.